This T cell receptor beta chain was captured in a study of cytomegalovirus exposure and HLA in healthy donors. Study-level findings and limits: Further analysis, carried out later, found HLA-associated TCR beta chains more clonally expanded than equally common other chains. For cytomegalovirus status, the classifier reportedly gave diagnoses with high specificity and sensitivity. The authors judged a highly shared variant cluster likely a sequencing artifact.

Researchers ran the PCR with 60 Vbeta and 13 Jbeta primers. The table came from immunoSEQ multiplex PCR; TCRdb's copy has only in-frame clones and leaves some out. Of approximately 140,000 clones in the sample, 80% are singletons; the top ten hold roughly 4%. This CDR3 is built from 17 residues. The germline gives CDR1 SGHVS, CDR2 FNYEAQ. Trimming removed 5 bases from V and 0 bases from J; junction bases left unmatched: 12. On this clone itself: The antigen is not known.

This sequence was found in a woman between 40 and 50 years old in good health and CMV-seronegative. This chain connects TRBV7-6 to TRBJ1-1; 7 bases match TRBD1. Material for sequencing was PBMCs. CDR3 nucleotide sequence: TGTGCCAGCAGCCTCAGGACAGGCCCGGTCATGAACACTGAAGCTTTCTTT. Protein: CASSLRTGPVMNTEAFF.